A single sample is the source of the 28 T cell receptor beta chains below, sequenced in a study of T cells after yellow fever vaccination. TCRdb re-called the 5' RACE reads through MiXCR, storing one row per CDR3 protein. The sample includes around 530,000 distinct CDR3 sequences, about a sixth of them seen just once. Sequenced material: PBMCs, taken about 5 days after the first yellow fever vaccination. These receptors were obtained from a man aged 18 to 29 who received the YFV17D yellow fever vaccine.

The table lists this clonotype with many counts. The V and J genes are TRBV7-9 and TRBJ2-1; 11 bases agree with TRBD2. Germline values: CDR1 SEHNR, CDR2 FQNEAQ (reference sequence). The V and J ends lost 6 bases and 7 bases, in that order; junction bases with no gene match: 8. The CDR3 runs to 15 residues. In nucleotides, the CDR3 is TGTGCCAGCAGTATTAGCGGGGGGGCCCTAAATGAGCAGTTCTTC. Translated, it gives CASSISGGALNEQFF. Complete variable domain (other parts from reference TRBV7-9 and TRBJ2-1): DTGVSQNPRHKITKRGQNVTFRCDPISEHNRLYWYRQTLGQGPEFLTYFQNEAQLEKSRLLSDRFSAERPKGSFSTLEIQRTEQGDSAMYLCASSISGGALNEQFFGPGTRLTVL.

The chain links TRBV14 to TRBJ1-1; 11 bases match TRBD1. V lost 5 bases and J lost 7; bases outside the gene matches: 12. The CDR3 contains 16 residues. Germline loops: CDR1 SGHDN, CDR2 FVKESK. The CDR3 loop is CASSRRTGGKANEAFF. In DNA form, the CDR3 reads TGTGCCAGCAGCAGAAGGACAGGGGGCAAAGCTAATGAAGCTTTCTTT.

This clonotype was recorded a few times. V is TRBV29-1 and J is TRBJ2-1; tentatively, D is TRBD2 (7 bases). The length of the CDR3 is 14 residues. Deletions cut 2 bases from V and 5 bases from J, with 13 bases between. Germline-derived CDR1 and CDR2 are SQVTM and ANQGSEA. Here the CDR3 reads CSVESGGVNNEQFF. In DNA, the CDR3 is TGCAGCGTTGAATCGGGGGGCGTCAACAATGAGCAGTTCTTC.

The chain has TRBV24-1 and TRBJ1-1; 7 bases are shared with TRBD1. V shed 8 bases, J shed 7 bases, and the junction held 6 bases outside the gene matches. The CDR3 spans 12 residues. CDR1 and CDR2 (germline): KGHDR, SFDVKD. CDR3 sequence reads: CATTEGGSEAFF. CDR3 bases: TGTGCCACCACCGAAGGGGGCAGTGAAGCTTTCTTT.

This clonotype was observed a handful of times. The V and J genes are TRBV7-9 and TRBJ2-4; 13 bases are a match to TRBD2. Germline-derived CDR1 and CDR2 are SEHNR and FQNEAQ (reference sequence). V lost 5 bases and J lost 2; bases outside the gene matches: 6. The CDR3 loop spans 17 amino acids. CDR3: CASSRTGTSGTKNIQYF. The CDR3 region has the DNA TGTGCCAGCAGCCGTACCGGGACTAGCGGGACCAAAAACATTCAGTACTTC.

The J gene is TRBJ2-3, the V gene TRBV20-1; a weak D match, TRBD2 (5 bases). The CDR3 is 13 amino acids. Germline V CDR1 and CDR2: DFQATT, SNEGSKA (reference sequence). Trimming removed 7 bases from V and 6 bases from J, with 17 bases in between. CDR3 amino acids: CSVLRLSVDTQYF. The CDR3 DNA reads as TGCAGTGTCCTGAGGCTTAGCGTGGATACGCAGTATTTT.

The sample holds many counts of this clonotype. In DNA, the CDR3 is TGTGCCAGTACCGGACTAGCGGAAGAGACCCAGTACTTC. It translates to CASTGLAEETQYF. The V gene is TRBV19, the J gene TRBJ2-5, with 10 bases matching TRBD2. The junction had 2 bases not matched to a gene; V was cut back by 7 bases and J by 3 bases. There are 13 residues in the CDR3. Germline CDR1 and CDR2: LNHDA and SQIVND (reference sequence).

V gene TRBV6-5 combines with J gene TRBJ2-2; D is perhaps TRBD1 or TRBD2 (5 bases each). Per the germline V gene, CDR1 is MNHEY and CDR2 is SVGAGI. Trimming took 0 bases from V and 1 from J, leaving 9 bases between them. The CDR3 has 16 amino acids. DNA for the CDR3: TGTGCCAGCAGTTACTCGCCGGGGCGGAACACCGGGGAGCTGTTTTTT. The encoded protein is CASSYSPGRNTGELFF.

The chain recombines TRBV29-1 with TRBJ2-5, with 11 bases aligning to TRBD2. The J segment lost 3 bases and the V segment lost 3 bases, leaving 3 bases of the junction unmatched. The CDR3 spans 14 residues. In germline, CDR1 is SQVTM, CDR2 ANQGSEA. The DNA for the CDR3 is TGCAGCGTTGATCCTAGCGGGGGGAAAGAGACCCAGTACTTC. This sequence encodes CSVDPSGGKETQYF.

Only a few counts were recorded for this clonotype. The rearrangement uses TRBV4-1 and TRBJ2-3, with 9 bases matching TRBD1. V shed 1 base and J 3 bases; nucleotides not matched to a gene: 5. The germline V gene encodes CDR1 MGHRA and CDR2 YSYEKL. This CDR3 comprises 16 residues. The chain's CDR3 is CASSQVGQGKTDTQYF. As DNA, the CDR3 is TGCGCCAGCAGCCAAGTAGGACAGGGGAAGACAGATACGCAGTATTTT.

This clonotype was detected only a few times. The V gene is TRBV7-8, the J gene TRBJ2-7; 10 nucleotides agree with TRBD1. The CDR3 extends over 15 amino acids. CDR1 and CDR2 from the germline V gene are SGHVS and FQNEAQ. V gave up 9 bases and J gave up 3 bases; unmatched junction bases: 11. The CDR3: CASSRGDRGFYEQYV. DNA of the CDR3: TGTGCCAGTTCGAGGGGGGACAGGGGTTTCTACGAGCAGTACGTC.

The chain combines TRBV7-9 with TRBJ2-7, with D unclear. This CDR3 comprises 12 residues. V lost 2 bases and J lost 3, with 5 bases in between. Germline CDR1 and CDR2: SEHNR and FQNEAQ (reference sequence). CDR3 coding DNA: TGTGCCAGCAGCTTACAAAACTACGAGCAGTACGTC. This gives the protein CASSLQNYEQYV.

This clonotype was found a few times. The J gene is TRBJ2-2, the V gene TRBV3-1, with 11 bases matching TRBD2. This CDR3 comprises 18 residues. V lost 0 bases to trimming and J lost 6 bases; unmatched junction nucleotides: 9. From germline, CDR1 is LGHDT and CDR2 YNNKEL (reference sequence). The CDR3 DNA follows: TGTGCCAGCAGCCAAGATAGACTAGCGGGGCTTCGAGCCGGGGAGCTGTTTTTT. Encoded protein: CASSQDRLAGLRAGELFF.

The V and J genes are TRBV20-1 and TRBJ2-1; tentative D call: TRBD1 (6 bases). The CDR3 loop spans 15 amino acids. Trimming took off 5 bases at V and 0 bases at J, with 14 bases between the two ends. The germline V gene encodes CDR1 DFQATT and CDR2 SNEGSKA (reference sequence). DNA of the CDR3: TGCAGTGCTTTCGGTGGGGGCCTCTCCTACAATGAGCAGTTCTTC. It specifies CSAFGGGLSYNEQFF.

The genes are TRBV7-4 and TRBJ1-2, with D possibly matching TRBD1 (6 bases). The germline V and J ends were trimmed by 4 bases and 8 bases, with 14 bases remaining between them. The CDR3 loop spans 13 amino acids. The germline V gene has CDR1 SGHVT and CDR2 SQSDAQ. CDR3 amino acids: CASSSKGGSGYTF. The CDR3 region has the DNA TGTGCCAGCAGCTCAAAGGGGGGATCGGGCTACACCTTC.

In this sample, this clonotype turned up a few times. This chain links TRBV20-1 with TRBJ2-7, with D uncertain. Germline CDR1 reads DFQATT; CDR2 reads SNEGSKA (reference sequence). The CDR3 is made up of 12 amino acids. Trimming took off 0 bases at V and 0 bases at J, with 3 bases between the two ends. The CDR3 coding sequence is TGCAGTGCTAGAGACACCTCCTACGAGCAGTACGTC. Encoded protein: CSARDTSYEQYV.

This clonotype has at least ten counts. V gene TRBV5-1 combines with J gene TRBJ1-2; no reliable D call. Trimming cost V 3 bases and J 2 bases, with 11 bases left between them. The CDR3 totals 14 residues. Germline loops: CDR1 SGHRS, CDR2 YFSETQ. This CDR3 reads CASSSGGRNYGYTF. In nucleotides, the CDR3 is TGCGCCAGCAGCTCCGGCGGGAGAAACTATGGCTACACCTTC.

CDR3 amino acids: CASRYAGLIVETQYF. CDR3 sequence (DNA): TGTGCCAGCAGATACGCGGGACTTATCGTCGAGACCCAGTACTTC. The chain combines TRBV6-2 or TRBV6-3 with TRBJ2-5, with D perhaps matching TRBD2 (6 bases). This CDR3 is 15 amino acids long. CDR1 MNHEY and CDR2 SVGEGT come from the germline V gene. Deletions cut 6 bases from V and 5 bases from J, with 19 bases between.

The chain has TRBV7-9 and TRBJ1-5; a possible D gene is TRBD1 (5 bases). This CDR3 has 17 residues. V was cut by 5 bases and J by 1 base, with 18 bases left in between. Germline V gene data show CDR1 as SEHNR and CDR2 as FQNEAQ (reference sequence). The CDR3 DNA sequence: TGTGCCAGCAGCCCCAATCTTCGGGGGAAAAGCAATCAGCCCCAGCATTTT. It specifies CASSPNLRGKSNQPQHF.

V usage is TRBV18 and J usage is TRBJ2-2; D gene unclear. Trimming stripped 0 bases from V and 7 bases from J, with 12 bases between. The CDR3 spans 15 residues. Germline V gene sequence: CDR1 KGHSH, CDR2 LQKENI. The CDR3 DNA follows: TGTGCCAGCTCACCACCGCGGACGGTTGGCGGGGAGCTGTTTTTT. Translating it yields CASSPPRTVGGELFF.

This clonotype came up a few times. The V call is TRBV4-3, the J call TRBJ2-5; TRBD1 agrees at 8 bases. The CDR3 consists of 15 residues. V was pared by 0 bases and J by 5 bases, with 5 bases of the junction left unmatched. Germline CDR1 LGHNA, CDR2 YSLEER. Written as DNA, the CDR3 is TGCGCCAGCAGCCAAGAACCAGGGGGCTACGAGACCCAGTACTTC. This codes for CASSQEPGGYETQYF.

V gene TRBV6-4 combines with J gene TRBJ1-4, with D unclear. CDR3 length: 15 residues. The germline CDR1 and CDR2 sequences are MRHNA and SNTAGT. Trimming pared 5 bases from V and 0 bases from J, leaving 10 bases between. The CDR3 region has the DNA TGTGCCAGCAGTTCCCAGATTGCAACTAATGAAAAACTGTTTTTT. Protein sequence: CASSSQIATNEKLFF.

The rearrangement links TRBV3-1 to TRBJ2-3; unclear D gene. The ends were cut back, 1 base at V and 0 bases at J, with 14 bases in the middle. The CDR3 has 17 amino acids. From germline, CDR1 is LGHDT and CDR2 YNNKEL (reference sequence). CDR3 sequence: CASSQVGRGPSTDTQYF. Here the CDR3 DNA reads TGTGCCAGCAGCCAAGTAGGGCGCGGCCCCAGCACAGATACGCAGTATTTT.

This clonotype was picked up many times. J is TRBJ2-3 and V is TRBV7-3; D unresolved. Germline V gene sequence: CDR1 SGHTA, CDR2 FQGTGA. This CDR3 spans 14 amino acids. Trimming cost V 5 bases and J 3 bases, with 12 bases left between them. The CDR3 sequence: CASSPPGRTDTQYF. CDR3 in DNA: TGTGCCAGCAGCCCCCCAGGTCGAACAGATACGCAGTATTTT. Supplemented by reference TRBV7-3 and TRBJ2-3, the full variable domain reads GAGVSQTPSNKVTEKGKYVELRCDPISGHTALYWYRQSLGQGPEFLIYFQGTGAADDSGLPNDRFFAVRPEGSVSTLKIQRTERGDSAVYLCASSPPGRTDTQYFGPGTRLTVL.

The sample holds a few counts of this clonotype. Mismatch with germline at one junction end may stem from a read error. The chain combines TRBV20-1 with TRBJ2-7; 10 bases fit TRBD2. The CDR3 has 14 residues. Looked up from germline, CDR1 is DFQATT and CDR2 is SNEGSKA (reference sequence). CDR3 sequence: CSARGGLASYEQYF. CDR3 nucleotide sequence: TGCAGTGCCAGAGGGGGACTAGCGTCCTACGAGCAGTACTTC.

This rearrangement joins TRBV18 to TRBJ2-1, with unresolved D. This CDR3 region has 14 residues. Germline V lookup: CDR1 KGHSH, CDR2 LQKENI. The germline V and J ends were trimmed by 0 bases and 0 bases, with 3 bases remaining between them. CDR3 amino acids: CASSPPVSYNEQFF. The CDR3 bases are TGTGCCAGCTCACCACCGGTCTCCTACAATGAGCAGTTCTTC.

This clonotype turned up a few times. The chain couples TRBV6-5 to TRBJ2-7; D may be TRBD1 or TRBD2 (5 bases each). Germline CDR1 is MNHEY and CDR2 is SVGAGI. The CDR3 runs 15 residues. V dropped 0 bases and J dropped 0 bases, with 9 bases sitting between them. The CDR3 protein is CASSYSRGLSYEQYF. In nucleotides, the CDR3 is TGTGCCAGCAGTTACTCGAGGGGTCTCTCCTACGAGCAGTACTTC.

This clonotype was observed a handful of times. Germline is not matched at one junction end, which may reflect a read error. The V and J genes are TRBV7-7 and TRBJ2-5, with D hard to call. This CDR3 is 14 amino acids long. The germline V gene encodes CDR1 SSHAT and CDR2 FNYEAQ (reference sequence). CDR3 region: CASSSLGTPETQYF. CDR3 bases: TGTGCTAGCAGCTCTCTGGGAACTCCGGAGACCCAGTACTTC.